The next 6 T cell receptor beta chains were all read from a single sample in a study of OX40 agonist ivuxolimab in advanced cancers. Library preparation was by the immunoSEQ multiplex PCR assay. Entries here come from immuneACCESS through TCRdb and include only in-frame sequences with V and J called. Some clones fail to appear in such tables; in the studies checked, an unresolved V gene covers under half of the shortfall, and the cause of the remainder is unknown. The sample table contains fewer than 75,000 clones; only one count was recorded for approximately 90% of them. In total, the top ten clones hold 0.67% of the sample. Source: CD4+ or CD8+ T cells sorted from blood, taken in a trial of the OX40 agonist ivuxolimab. The receptor source for this set is an adult with an advanced solid tumor such as melanoma, head and neck, liver or kidney cancer.

The chain uses TRBV27 and TRBJ2-3, with 10 positions matching TRBD2. CDR3 length: 14 amino acids. After removal of 6 bases from V and 6 bases from J, the junction contained 6 bases not matched to a gene. Per the germline V gene, CDR1 is MNHEY and CDR2 is SMNVEV (reference sequence). As DNA, the CDR3 is TGTGCCAGCAGGAGCGGGAGGGCCGTCGATACGCAGTATTTT. Amino acid sequence: CASRSGRAVDTQYF.

The J gene is TRBJ2-3, the V gene TRBV19, with a tentative D call TRBD2 (6 bases). The CDR3 covers 15 residues. Germline CDR1 LNHDA, CDR2 SQIVND (reference sequence). V gave up 6 bases and J gave up 0 bases, with 13 bases separating them. In nucleotides, the CDR3 is TGTGCCAGTAGGCGTAGCGGATCTAGCACAGATACGCAGTATTTT. Encoded protein: CASRRSGSSTDTQYF.

The chain joins TRBV19 to TRBJ1-4, with D maybe TRBD1 (6 bases). The CDR3 consists of 15 residues. Per the germline V gene, CDR1 is LNHDA and CDR2 is SQIVND (reference sequence). V was clipped by 1 base and J by 7 bases, with 13 bases between them. CDR3 DNA: TGTGCCAGTAGTATAGTCGGGGGGCGCGGTGAAAAACTGTTTTTT. It translates to CASSIVGGRGEKLFF.

V is TRBV30 and J is TRBJ1-2, with 7 bases fitting TRBD1. J gave up 1 base and V 3 bases, and 5 bases lay outside the gene matches. The CDR3 consists of 14 residues. From germline, CDR1 is GTSNPN and CDR2 SVGIG (reference sequence). The CDR3 DNA reads TGTGCCTGGAGACCGGACAGGATTAACTATGGCTACACCTTC. Protein product: CAWRPDRINYGYTF. The variable domain in full, completed from reference TRBV30 and TRBJ1-2, reads SQTIHQWPATLVQPVGSPLSLECTVEGTSNPNLYWYRQAAGRGLQLLFYSVGIGQISSEVPQNLSASRPQDRQFILSSKKLLLSDSGFYLCAWRPDRINYGYTFGSGTRLTVV.

The chain recombines TRBV10-1 with TRBJ2-3; 7 bases fit TRBD2. Germline V gene sequence: CDR1 WNHNN, CDR2 SYGVQD (reference sequence). V trimming: 2 bases; J trimming: 14 bases; junction bases outside the gene matches: 7. The CDR3 extends over 12 amino acids. As DNA, the CDR3 is TGCGCCAGCAGTGAGGGACGGGGGGTCCGGTATTTT. Translating it yields CASSEGRGVRYF.

V and J are TRBV6-5 and TRBJ1-5; 7 bases line up with TRBD1. CDR1 and CDR2 from the germline V gene are MNHEY and SVGAGI. Trimming removed 6 bases from V and 0 bases from J; junction bases left unmatched: 5. This CDR3 has 15 amino acids. CDR3 in DNA: TGTGCCAGCAGACCCAGGGGGGATAGCAATCAGCCCCAGCATTTT. Protein sequence: CASRPRGDSNQPQHF.